The next 24 T cell receptor beta chains were all read from a single sample in a study of beta chain features in type 1 diabetes. Study-wide results and caveats: Shorter TCRB CDR3s, moderately but significantly so, were found in Type 1 diabetes patients in all four CD4+ subsets.

Expressed TCRB transcripts were sequenced because the isolated RNA had all been reverse transcribed beforehand. This table comes from immunoSEQ multiplex PCR, and its TCRdb copy is limited to in-frame clones, with some not included. The repertoire holds about 180,000 clones, with approximately 7.8% as singletons. No antigens are known for them. The sequencing input was central memory CD4+ T cells from blood. These receptor sequences come from a woman in her forties with type 1 diabetes.

The chain combines TRBV19 with TRBJ2-7; a possible D gene is TRBD2 (6 bases). V was clipped by 4 bases and J by 0 bases, with 13 bases between them. The CDR3 has 15 amino acids. CDR1 is LNHDA and CDR2 is SQIVND in the germline V gene (reference sequence). The CDR3: CASSTSGASSYEQYF. The CDR3 DNA reads as TGTGCCAGTAGTACTTCGGGAGCGAGCTCCTACGAGCAGTACTTC. Looking up the rest from reference TRBV19 and TRBJ2-7 gives the full variable domain: DGGITQSPKYLFRKEGQNVTLSCEQNLNHDAMYWYRQDPGQGLRLIYYSQIVNDFQKGDIAEGYSVSREKKESFPLTVTSAQKNPTAFYLCASSTSGASSYEQYFGPGTRLTVT.

The chain carries TRBV5-4 and TRBJ2-1; 8 bases are a match to TRBD1. This CDR3 spans 16 amino acids. V lost 3 bases, J lost 1 base, and 6 bases stayed unmatched. CDR1 and CDR2 from the germline V gene are SGHNT and YYREEE (reference sequence). CDR3 sequence reads: CASSSPGQASYNEQFF. The DNA of the CDR3 is TGTGCCAGCAGCTCACCGGGACAGGCGTCCTACAATGAGCAGTTCTTC.

The chain is built from TRBV10-3 and TRBJ1-2, with 8 bases matching TRBD1. The CDR3 contains 14 residues. Germline V gene lookup returns CDR1 ENHRY and CDR2 SYGVKD. Unmatched junction bases numbered 10, after V lost 6 bases and J lost 7 bases. For the CDR3, the DNA is TGTGCCATCAGCCAAGACAGGGGAGGCACTGGCTACACCTTC. Its translation is CAISQDRGGTGYTF.

This clone was found many times. The chain recombines TRBV28 with TRBJ1-5, with D perhaps matching TRBD1 (5 bases). Germline assignment: CDR1 MDHEN and CDR2 SYDVKM. V lost 6 bases and J lost 7, with 13 bases in between. This CDR3 spans 13 amino acids. The CDR3 loop reads CASSLIRGQPQHF. In nucleotides, the CDR3 is TGTGCCAGCAGCCTGATCCGGGGGCAGCCCCAGCATTTT.

This clone was counted a few times. The chain links TRBV7-9 to TRBJ1-5, with D maybe TRBD1 (5 bases). The CDR3 is 13 amino acids. In germline, CDR1 is SEHNR, CDR2 FQNEAQ (reference sequence). Trimming cost V 6 bases and J 7 bases, with 13 bases left between them. The CDR3 here is CASSQTVRQPQHF. The CDR3 coding sequence is TGTGCCAGCAGTCAGACAGTACGGCAGCCCCAGCATTTT.

This clone was counted only a few times. The same CDR3 is also encoded by other DNA sequences in this sample. The chain couples TRBV9 to TRBJ1-1; D gene unclear. CDR1 is SGDLS, CDR2 YYNGEE, per germline. The V end lost 1 base, the J end lost 3 bases, and 7 bases lay between the germline ends. CDR3 length: 13 amino acids. CDR3 region: CASSVREDTEAFF. DNA of the CDR3: TGTGCCAGCAGCGTAAGAGAGGACACTGAAGCTTTCTTT.

Only a few counts were recorded for this clone. The J gene is TRBJ1-6, the V gene TRBV27; TRBD1 aligns across 9 bases. The CDR3 covers 15 residues. V shed 4 bases, J shed 10 bases, and the junction held 8 bases outside the gene matches. CDR1 and CDR2 from the germline V gene are MNHEY and SMNVEV (reference sequence). The CDR3 protein is CASSWGQGLESPLHF. The DNA for the CDR3 is TGTGCCAGCAGTTGGGGACAGGGATTAGAATCACCCCTCCACTTT.

V and J are TRBV5-1 and TRBJ2-1; 10 bases match TRBD1. CDR1 and CDR2 from the germline V gene are SGHRS and YFSETQ. The CDR3 is 15 residues long. Unmatched junction bases numbered 7, after V lost 4 bases and J lost 6 bases. CDR3 sequence (DNA): TGCGCCAGCAGCCTAACCGGGACAGGGGCCAATGAGCAGTTCTTC. As protein: CASSLTGTGANEQFF.

This clone was seen more than once but under ten times. The chain carries TRBV18 and TRBJ2-7, with TRBD1 matching 9 bases. The CDR3 runs 15 residues. The ends lost 6 bases at V and 5 bases at J; junction bases unmatched: 11. From germline, CDR1 is KGHSH and CDR2 LQKENI. CDR3: CASSLNDRGLDEQYF. CDR3 DNA: TGTGCCAGCTCCCTTAACGACAGGGGGTTAGACGAGCAGTACTTC. The whole variable domain, filled in from reference TRBV18 and TRBJ2-7, reads NAGVMQNPRHLVRRRGQEARLRCSPMKGHSHVYWYRQLPEEGLKFMVYLQKENIIDESGMPKERFSAEFPKEGPSILRIQQVVRGDSAAYFCASSLNDRGLDEQYFGPGTRLTVT.

The chain links TRBV4-2 to TRBJ2-7; TRBD2 matches 11 bases. The V segment lost 1 base and the J segment 8 bases; nucleotides outside the gene matches: 10. Germline V gives CDR1 LGHNA, CDR2 YNFKEQ. This CDR3 has 16 amino acids. CDR3 DNA: TGTGCCAGCAGCCAAGGTTCCGAACTAGCGGGAGAGAAGCAGTACTTC. Translation gives CASSQGSELAGEKQYF.

The V gene is TRBV11-2, the J gene TRBJ2-1, with 10 bases matching TRBD2. CDR1 and CDR2 (germline): SGHAT, FQNNGV. V trimming: 0 bases; J trimming: 7 bases; junction bases outside the gene matches: 6. There are 16 residues in the CDR3. The CDR3 nucleotides read TGTGCCAGCAGCTTAGAAAGCGGGAGGGCCTCGAATGAGCAGTTCTTC. Its protein product is CASSLESGRASNEQFF.

Only a few counts were recorded for this clone. This chain uses TRBV6-1 with TRBJ2-1; 9 bases are a match to TRBD2. CDR1 is MNHNS and CDR2 is SASEGT in the germline V gene. The CDR3 loop spans 15 amino acids. Trimming at V came to 5 bases and at J to 1 base, leaving 3 bases not matched to a gene. CDR3 sequence reads: CASSNAGGSYNEQFF. CDR3 coding DNA: TGTGCCAGCAGTAACGCGGGAGGGTCCTACAATGAGCAGTTCTTC.

In its sample, this clone was seen a few times. The chain is built from TRBV18 and TRBJ1-2; possible D gene TRBD1, 6 bases. The CDR3 extends over 14 amino acids. Germline-derived CDR1 and CDR2 are KGHSH and LQKENI. V lost 2 bases, J lost 5 bases, and 12 bases lay in between. The CDR3 is CASSPEQGTYGYTF. The CDR3 nucleotides are TGTGCCAGCTCACCAGAGCAGGGGACGTATGGCTACACCTTC.

Details on this clone: This CDR3 is also generated by other DNA sequences in the sample. The V gene is TRBV18, the J gene TRBJ2-7; 7 nucleotides line up with TRBD1. The CDR3 runs 13 residues. Germline CDR1 is KGHSH and CDR2 is LQKENI. Germline trimming cut 6 bases from V and 3 bases from J; bases unmatched to any gene: 5. CDR3 in amino acids: CASSSGTVYEQYF. Written as DNA, the CDR3 is TGTGCCAGCTCGTCCGGGACAGTCTACGAGCAGTACTTC.

This clone showed up just a few times. The V call is TRBV6-6, the J call TRBJ1-1; D is ambiguous. The CDR3 contains 13 residues. Germline lookup yields CDR1 MNHNY and CDR2 SVGAGI (reference sequence). V lost 5 bases to trimming and J lost 5 bases, with 12 bases between them. Written as DNA, the CDR3 is TGTGCCAGCAGTGACACTGGAGGGACTGAAGCTTTCTTT. Its translation is CASSDTGGTEAFF.

This clone was detected a few times. The V gene is TRBV7-9, the J gene TRBJ1-1; D call uncertain. This CDR3 region has 14 residues. Trimming cost V 3 bases and J 1 base, with 9 bases left between them. Germline loops: CDR1 SEHNR, CDR2 FQNEAQ (reference sequence). The CDR3 loop reads CASSLEHGNTEAFF. Here the CDR3 DNA reads TGTGCCAGCAGCTTGGAGCACGGGAACACTGAAGCTTTCTTT. Looking up the rest from reference TRBV7-9 and TRBJ1-1 gives the full variable domain: DTGVSQNPRHKITKRGQNVTFRCDPISEHNRLYWYRQTLGQGPEFLTYFQNEAQLEKSRLLSDRFSAERPKGSFSTLEIQRTEQGDSAMYLCASSLEHGNTEAFFGQGTRLTVV.

This chain links TRBV27 with TRBJ1-6; 8 nucleotides agree with TRBD1. Per germline, CDR1 MNHEY and CDR2 SMNVEV (reference sequence). The V segment lost 3 bases and the J segment 7 bases; nucleotides outside the gene matches: 5. The CDR3 has 15 residues. The CDR3 sequence: CASSFRDRPNSPLHF. Here the CDR3 DNA reads TGTGCCAGCAGTTTCCGGGACAGGCCGAATTCACCCCTCCACTTT.

In its sample, this clone was seen a few times. The chain has TRBV18 and TRBJ2-7, with a weak D call TRBD1 (6 bases). The CDR3 covers 12 residues. CDR1 is KGHSH, CDR2 LQKENI, per germline. V gave up 3 bases and J gave up 4 bases, with 7 bases separating them. The CDR3, as DNA: TGTGCCAGCTCACCCACAGGGTACGAGCAGTACTTC. It yields the protein CASSPTGYEQYF.

This clone came up a few times. The V call is TRBV28, the J call TRBJ2-5; D might be TRBD1 (5 bases). Trimming took 3 bases from V and 0 from J, leaving 11 bases between them. The CDR3 runs to 15 residues. CDR1 and CDR2 from the germline V gene are MDHEN and SYDVKM. The CDR3 protein is CASSLSQGYQETQYF. The CDR3, as DNA: TGTGCCAGCAGTTTGTCCCAGGGATACCAAGAGACCCAGTACTTC.

In its sample, this clone was seen a few times. This chain uses TRBV29-1 with TRBJ1-2, with TRBD1 identical over 10 bases. V was pared by 6 bases and J by 6 bases, with 19 bases of the junction left unmatched. Looked up from germline, CDR1 is SQVTM and CDR2 is ANQGSEA. The CDR3 consists of 17 residues. As DNA, the CDR3 is TGCAGCGTCCAGGCGGCTCCCGGGACAGGGGTGTGGAATGGCTACACCTTC. The encoded protein is CSVQAAPGTGVWNGYTF.

This clone turned up a few times. The V call is TRBV9, the J call TRBJ2-7; 8 nucleotides agree with TRBD1. Per the germline V gene, CDR1 is SGDLS and CDR2 is YYNGEE. The CDR3 covers 15 residues. Unmatched junction bases numbered 11, after V lost 4 bases and J lost 5 bases. CDR3 DNA sequence: TGTGCCAGCAGCCCACAGACAGGGGCGATTGACGAGCAGTACTTC. It translates to CASSPQTGAIDEQYF.

The chain couples TRBV10-3 to TRBJ1-5; D is perhaps TRBD1 (5 bases). The CDR3 runs to 14 residues. The V gene's germline CDR1 is ENHRY and CDR2 SYGVKD. V lost 4 bases and J 0 bases, leaving 7 bases between the germline ends. CDR3 sequence reads: CAISGQYSNQPQHF. The CDR3 DNA sequence: TGTGCCATCAGTGGACAGTATAGCAATCAGCCCCAGCATTTT.

This clone was observed a handful of times. The CDR3 DNA reads TGTGCCAGCTCACCTGGGACAGGAATCTACGAGCAGTACTTC. Protein product: CASSPGTGIYEQYF. The chain carries TRBV18 and TRBJ2-7; TRBD1 matches 8 bases. Trimming at V came to 3 bases and at J to 3 bases, leaving 4 bases not matched to a gene. This CDR3 has 14 amino acids. Germline CDR1 reads KGHSH; CDR2 reads LQKENI.

The chain recombines TRBV7-3 with TRBJ2-7; D might be TRBD2 (5 bases). Germline V gene data show CDR1 as SGHTA and CDR2 as FQGTGA. Trimming removed 2 bases from V and 6 bases from J, with 11 bases in between. The CDR3 length is 13 residues. The CDR3, as DNA: TGTGCCAGCAGCTTACCGGGAAGTCCCGAGCAGTACTTC. This gives the protein CASSLPGSPEQYF.